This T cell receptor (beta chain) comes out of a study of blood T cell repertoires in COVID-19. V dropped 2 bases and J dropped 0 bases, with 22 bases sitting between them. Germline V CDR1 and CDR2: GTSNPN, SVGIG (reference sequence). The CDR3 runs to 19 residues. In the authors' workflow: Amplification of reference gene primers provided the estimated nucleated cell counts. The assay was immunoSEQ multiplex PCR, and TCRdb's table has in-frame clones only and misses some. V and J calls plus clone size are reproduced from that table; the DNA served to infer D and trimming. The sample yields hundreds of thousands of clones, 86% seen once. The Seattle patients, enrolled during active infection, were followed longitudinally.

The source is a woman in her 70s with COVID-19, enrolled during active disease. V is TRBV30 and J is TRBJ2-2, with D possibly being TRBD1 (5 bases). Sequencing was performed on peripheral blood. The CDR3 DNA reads TGTGCCTGGAGTTCAGGGCTCCTTTGGGGCATCGCGAACACCGGGGAGCTGTTTTTT. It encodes CAWSSGLLWGIANTGELFF.